Below, 25 T cell receptor beta chains from the same sample are listed, as sequenced in a study of beta chain features in type 1 diabetes. Expressed TCRB transcripts were sequenced, since all the RNA that had been isolated was reverse transcribed. Libraries were prepared by immunoSEQ multiplex PCR; TCRdb keeps only in-frame clonotypes and omits some of them. Of around 100,000 clones listed, under 30% were seen once; the top ten hold 0.5% to 0.55%. Their recognized antigens are unknown. Study-wide points: People with Type 1 diabetes carried modestly yet significantly shorter TCRB CDR3s in all four CD4+ subsets.

The sequenced material came from central memory CD4+ T cells from blood. Receptors originate from a woman between 18 and 29 years old with type 1 diabetes.

This clone showed up just a few times. The CDR3 nucleotides read TGTGCCAGCAGCTCGCCAGTTCACTATGGCTACACCTTC. Translating gives CASSSPVHYGYTF. The chain has TRBV7-9 and TRBJ1-2; D is unclear. The CDR3 totals 13 residues. Germline assignment: CDR1 SEHNR and CDR2 FQNEAQ (reference sequence). The V end lost 4 bases, the J end lost 3 bases, and 9 bases lay between the germline ends.

This clone was seen more than once but under ten times. The V and J genes are TRBV7-9 and TRBJ2-1; TRBD2 might be the D (6 bases). Per germline, CDR1 SEHNR and CDR2 FQNEAQ (reference sequence). The V end lost 4 bases, the J end lost 6 bases, and 25 bases lay between the germline ends. This CDR3 has 18 residues. This chain's CDR3 is CASSSSVWQGGSSNEQFF. The CDR3 bases are TGTGCCAGCAGCTCCTCCGTTTGGCAGGGAGGCAGCAGCAATGAGCAGTTCTTC.

The chain couples TRBV7-9 to TRBJ1-1; the match to TRBD1 covers 8 bases. Germline assignment: CDR1 SEHNR and CDR2 FQNEAQ (reference sequence). The V and J ends lost 2 bases and 5 bases, in that order; junction bases with no gene match: 4. The CDR3 contains 14 residues. CDR3: CASSLQGAQTEAFF. The CDR3 DNA reads as TGTGCCAGCAGCTTACAGGGGGCACAGACTGAAGCTTTCTTT.

This clone was counted between two and nine times. The chain uses TRBV7-2 and TRBJ2-7, with 10 bases lining up with TRBD2. Germline V gives CDR1 SGHTA, CDR2 FQGNSA. The CDR3 is made up of 15 amino acids. V shed 2 bases and J 4 bases; nucleotides not matched to a gene: 5. The DNA of the CDR3 is TGTGCCAGCAGCTTAACAGCGGGAGGGGGATACGAGCAGTACGTC. It specifies CASSLTAGGGYEQYV.

About this clone: An end of the junction differs from the germline gene, which may be a read error. The chain links TRBV7-2 to TRBJ2-1; 11 bases align to TRBD2. CDR3 length: 16 amino acids. Germline-derived CDR1 and CDR2 are SGHTA and FQGNSA. The CDR3 bases are TGTGCCAGCAGTTTAGTGTCTAGCGGGAGGTTCAATGAGCAGTTCTTC. Translated, it gives CASSLVSSGRFNEQFF.

The chain links TRBV6-1 to TRBJ1-5; no clear D gene. The V gene's germline CDR1 is MNHNS and CDR2 SASEGT. Trimming pared 1 base from V and 0 bases from J, leaving 10 bases between. The CDR3 has 16 amino acids. The CDR3: CASSEGSNYSNQPQHF. DNA for the CDR3: TGTGCCAGCAGTGAAGGGTCTAATTATAGCAATCAGCCCCAGCATTTT.

The V call is TRBV6-1, the J call TRBJ1-2, with D maybe TRBD1 (5 bases). Germline CDR1 MNHNS, CDR2 SASEGT. The CDR3 extends over 14 amino acids. Trimming cost V 7 bases and J 3 bases, with 15 bases left between them. The DNA of the CDR3 is TGTGCCAGCACGGTGGGGCCGGGGGACTATGGCTACACCTTC. As protein: CASTVGPGDYGYTF.

A few counts support this clone. The genes are TRBV27 and TRBJ1-5, with D possibly matching TRBD1 (6 bases). The CDR3 contains 14 residues. CDR1 and CDR2 from the germline V gene are MNHEY and SMNVEV (reference sequence). V dropped 10 bases and J dropped 5 bases, with 18 bases sitting between them. In DNA form, the CDR3 reads TGTGCCACTCATCAACAGGGAACGGATCAGCCCCAGCATTTT. The encoded protein is CATHQQGTDQPQHF.

This clone came up a few times. The chain has TRBV4-2 and TRBJ2-7; 8 positions agree with TRBD2. The CDR3 runs 17 residues. The trim removed 0 bases at V and 4 bases at J, leaving 11 bases unmatched. Germline CDR1 LGHNA, CDR2 YNFKEQ. CDR3 loop: CASSQEFWAGGLYEQYF. The CDR3 region has the DNA TGTGCCAGCAGCCAAGAGTTCTGGGCGGGAGGTCTGTACGAGCAGTACTTC.

In its sample, this clone was seen a few times. The V gene is TRBV4-2, the J gene TRBJ2-4; TRBD1 aligns across 8 bases. The CDR3 sequence is 17 residues long. The V segment lost 0 bases and the J segment 2 bases; nucleotides outside the gene matches: 6. Germline CDR1 and CDR2: LGHNA and YNFKEQ. The CDR3 DNA sequence: TGTGCCAGCAGCCAAGATGAACAGGGGGGTACCAAAAACATTCAGTACTTC. Translating it yields CASSQDEQGGTKNIQYF.

V and J are TRBV28 and TRBJ2-5; D is unclear. V shed 2 bases and J shed 1 base, with 14 bases lying between them. CDR1 is MDHEN and CDR2 is SYDVKM in the germline V gene. The CDR3 is 16 residues long. In nucleotides, the CDR3 is TGTGCCAGCAGTTTACCCCCTTCCCGGGTCCAAGAGACCCAGTACTTC. Amino acid sequence: CASSLPPSRVQETQYF.

The chain has TRBV6-5 and TRBJ2-7; perhaps TRBD1 as D (6 bases). Germline loops: CDR1 MNHEY, CDR2 SVGAGI. This CDR3 region has 13 residues. V was clipped by 6 bases and J by 0 bases, with 9 bases between them. The CDR3 region is CASRRQASYEQYV. The CDR3 coding sequence is TGTGCCAGCAGACGACAGGCCTCCTACGAGCAGTACGTC.

This clone was seen a handful of times. V gene TRBV28 combines with J gene TRBJ1-1; D unresolved. The CDR3 is 13 residues long. V was shortened by 6 bases and J by 2 bases, with 10 bases between the two germline ends. CDR1 is MDHEN and CDR2 is SYDVKM in the germline V gene. CDR3 bases: TGTGCCAGCAGCCCCCCCCTAAACACTGAAGCTTTCTTT. Translated: CASSPPLNTEAFF.

The gene calls are TRBV7-2 and TRBJ2-7; possibly TRBD1 for D (6 bases). Germline V gene data show CDR1 as SGHTA and CDR2 as FQGNSA. The CDR3 consists of 12 residues. Trimming removed 5 bases from V and 3 bases from J, with 8 bases in between. CDR3 sequence (DNA): TGTGCCAGCAGCGAACAGGGCTACGAGCAGTACTTC. Translation gives CASSEQGYEQYF.

The chain uses TRBV18 and TRBJ2-5; 7 bases agree with TRBD1. The germline V gene has CDR1 KGHSH and CDR2 LQKENI. V dropped 0 bases and J dropped 5; count of bases not matched to a gene: 12. The CDR3 extends over 17 amino acids. The CDR3: CASSPPRTGAVSETQYF. Here the CDR3 DNA reads TGTGCCAGCTCACCACCACGAACAGGGGCAGTGAGCGAGACCCAGTACTTC.

This sequence joins TRBV7-2 and TRBJ2-3, with D perhaps matching TRBD2 (5 bases). Germline V CDR1 and CDR2: SGHTA, FQGNSA. V shed 1 base and J shed 2 bases, with 10 bases lying between them. The CDR3 is made up of 15 amino acids. CDR3 in DNA: TGTGCCAGCAGCTTAGGGGGTAGCGACACAGATACGCAGTATTTT. Protein product: CASSLGGSDTDTQYF.

This clone was counted between two and nine times. The V call is TRBV28, the J call TRBJ1-1, with D unresolved. V shed 6 bases and J shed 2 bases, with 10 bases lying between them. CDR3 length: 13 residues. CDR1 is MDHEN, CDR2 SYDVKM, per germline. The CDR3 DNA sequence: TGTGCCAGCAGGAAGGAGGGCAACACTGAAGCTTTCTTT. The encoded protein is CASRKEGNTEAFF.

The V call is TRBV27, the J call TRBJ2-1; 10 bases line up with TRBD2. The CDR3 is made up of 16 amino acids. Looked up from germline, CDR1 is MNHEY and CDR2 is SMNVEV (reference sequence). V shed 4 bases, J shed 5 bases, and the junction held 8 bases outside the gene matches. CDR3 DNA sequence: TGTGCCAGCAGTTCCCCGAGCGGGAGGGCCAACAATGAGCAGTTCTTC. This gives the protein CASSSPSGRANNEQFF.

This CDR3 reads CASTAQGLKQFF. Here the CDR3 DNA reads TGTGCCAGTACCGCGCAGGGGTTAAAGCAGTTCTTC. The rearrangement links TRBV19 to TRBJ2-1, with D perhaps matching TRBD1 (6 bases). The CDR3 totals 12 residues. CDR1 and CDR2 (germline): LNHDA, SQIVND (reference sequence). Trimming cost V 7 bases and J 11 bases, with 15 bases left between them.

The rearrangement links TRBV27 to TRBJ1-2; D is uncertain. From germline, CDR1 is MNHEY and CDR2 SMNVEV (reference sequence). V shed 5 bases and J shed 8 bases, with 18 bases lying between them. CDR3 size: 14 residues. The CDR3 region has the DNA TGTGCCAGCAGTCCTAATTTCTGGGCGCTGGGCTACACCTTC. Encoded protein: CASSPNFWALGYTF.

J is TRBJ1-1 and V is TRBV6-5, with D possibly matching TRBD1 (5 bases). Germline CDR1 MNHEY, CDR2 SVGAGI. Deletions cut 7 bases from V and 11 bases from J, with 23 bases between. The CDR3 has 14 amino acids. In DNA form, the CDR3 reads TGTGCCAGCAAAAAACTCAGGGATCGACCGTCCGCTTTCTTT. This translates into CASKKLRDRPSAFF.

This clone was counted a few times. The chain carries TRBV11-2 and TRBJ2-1; 9 nucleotides match TRBD1. The germline V gene has CDR1 SGHAT and CDR2 FQNNGV. V gave up 7 bases and J gave up 9 bases; unmatched junction bases: 10. This CDR3 is 14 amino acids long. The CDR3 DNA reads TGTGCCAGCAAAACAGGGGGCCGAGGGGGTGAGCAGTTCTTC. Translated, it gives CASKTGGRGGEQFF.

V usage is TRBV6-5 and J usage is TRBJ2-2, with D possibly matching TRBD1 (5 bases). Germline V gives CDR1 MNHEY, CDR2 SVGAGI. The CDR3 has 14 residues. Trimming took 4 bases from V and 1 from J, leaving 7 bases between them. As DNA, the CDR3 is TGTGCCAGCAGTTGGACACAGAACACCGGGGAGCTGTTTTTT. Translating it yields CASSWTQNTGELFF.

The table lists this clone with a few counts. The chain recombines TRBV4-3 with TRBJ2-1; 12 positions match TRBD2. V gave up 0 bases and J gave up 14 bases; unmatched junction bases: 5. Per the germline V gene, CDR1 is LGHNA and CDR2 is YSLEER. The CDR3 is 14 residues long. CDR3 residues: CASSQDLAGGYKFF. The CDR3 DNA reads as TGCGCCAGCAGCCAAGATCTAGCGGGAGGGTATAAGTTCTTC.

Written as DNA, the CDR3 is TGCAGCGTCGCTGTGGGGGCTAGCGGTTACAATGAGCAGTTCTTC. Amino acid sequence: CSVAVGASGYNEQFF. The chain has TRBV29-1 and TRBJ2-1; possible D gene TRBD2, 7 bases. There are 15 residues in the CDR3. The germline V and J ends were trimmed by 6 bases and 4 bases, with 19 bases remaining between them. CDR1 and CDR2 (germline): SQVTM, ANQGSEA.